This T cell receptor beta chain came from a study of blood T cells in healthy people across ages. A J-beta primer mix and a sample-barcoded 5' primer were used in a second PCR of about 7 to 12 cycles. In TCRdb, the 5' RACE reads were re-called with MiXCR into one record per CDR3 protein. The sample has hundreds of thousands of distinct CDR3 sequences, 22% seen once. Losses at the gene ends were 10 bases for V and 6 bases for J; bases not matched to a gene: 9. This CDR3 is built from 13 residues. The V gene's germline CDR1 is ENHRY and CDR2 SYGVKD. This clonotype was observed a few times. V gene TRBV10-3 combines with J gene TRBJ2-1; 7 bases line up with TRBD2. The TCR comes from a man in his sixties or seventies in good health. The specimen was blood. CDR3 sequence (DNA): TGTGCCACACAGACCGGGACTACCAATGAGCAGTTCTTC. It specifies CATQTGTTNEQFF.